This entry is about one T cell receptor (beta chain). This clonotype came up many times. There is no known antigen for this receptor. No base-level quality is on record; no much larger clone is a single base apart. The V end loses 2 bases and the J end loses 0 bases, and a stretch of 13 bases separates them. Based on the germline V gene (reference sequence), the CDR1 and CDR2 sequences are LNHNV and YYDKDF. From the cysteine through the phenylalanine, the CDR3 covers 16 amino acids. Solely the CDR3 DNA is kept, with 48 bases framed from the first base. For repertoire sequencing, TCR beta CDR3 regions were amplified from RNA transcripts. A first-round RT-PCR used HTBI primers with the Qiagen OneStep RT-PCR kit, followed by a second-round multiplex PCR, size selection and purification. Sequencing of the libraries was carried out on an Illumina HiSeq2000 in paired-end mode with 100 bp reads. The authors processed their data as follows. Reads were processed with SOAPnuke, discarding reads with adapters, uncalled bases, mean Phred below 15, or no exact constant-primer or identifier match. COPE v1.2.5 was used to merge the high-quality paired reads. Each unique nucleotide sequence was defined as a clonotype, and clonotypes were aligned to IMGT TRB V, D and J references with MiTCR v1.1. The analysis was limited to V-J combinations with a frequency above 0.0001, which together covered roughly 99% of repertoires. For each V-J combination, a TCR clonal expansion and chaos score was defined as F50 clonal expansion divided by the chaos observed in the TCRdist matrix. Welch's t-statistics and random forest were used to reduce the features to 10 to 15 V-J combinations, which were then used as input to a naive Bayes classifier. The Morisita-Horn index was used to measure how similar the thyroid and blood repertoires were. The public reads were reanalyzed by TCRdb: fastp trimming at Q25, MiXCR alignment, in-frame beta chains only. Records with the same CDR3 protein are collapsed into one entry carrying the most frequent genes and DNA. The V and J calls follow TCRdb's processing rather than the paper's. The sample table shows hundreds of thousands of distinct CDR3 sequences, and 35% to 50% are seen once. The ten largest clonotypes hold over 2.5% of the sample.

Ophthalmopathy patients had moderately to severely active disease, Clinical Activity Score of at least 3, NOSPECS grade of at least 4, and disease duration under 3 months. Patients with other autoimmune diseases, uncontrolled infections, pregnancy or lactation were excluded. Clinical symptoms, serum thyroxine, TRAb, thyroid ultrasound and orbital computed tomography formed the basis of the diagnosis. Using Ficoll-Paque density gradient centrifugation, PBMCs were isolated from 10 ml of fresh peripheral blood. Total RNA was extracted using Trizol reagent, and RNA quality was checked on an Agilent 2100 Bioanalyzer. The data derive from a study of Graves' ophthalmopathy and Graves' hyperthyroidism (dated by TCRdb to 2016 to 2019). Regarding the research as a whole: Peripheral blood was collected before any treatment was given, at the time of initial diagnosis. TCR beta repertoire signatures were used to distinguish Graves' ophthalmopathy from Graves' hyperthyroidism and to predict progression to ophthalmopathy. In total, 135 blood samples were TCR-sequenced: 40 to 45 ophthalmopathy, about 75 hyperthyroidism and some 17 hyperthyroidism-to-ophthalmopathy patients. To explore V-J signatures distinguishing ophthalmopathy from hyperthyroidism, a discovery set of approximately 100 patients (fewer than 45 ophthalmopathy, around 55 stable hyperthyroidism) was enrolled. An independent validation cohort was composed of fewer than 20 hyperthyroidism patients and around 16 patients who later progressed from hyperthyroidism to ophthalmopathy. In over 5 hyperthyroidism patients, the T-cell repertoire of thyroid tissue was compared with the T-cell repertoire of blood. After sampling, hyperthyroidism patients received methimazole starting at 30 mg daily, and ophthalmopathy patients received high-dose intravenous methylprednisolone. The study at large found these results: In validation, the model predicted ophthalmopathy progression with 70.59% sensitivity and roughly 72% specificity; around twelve predicted patients were CT-confirmed with GO in a median of around 6.5 months. Most expanded thyroid clonotypes with a frequency above 0.001 also appeared in blood, which suggests that blood repertoires may reflect the immune response in the thyroid. In cross-validation, the 13-signature model distinguished ophthalmopathy from stable hyperthyroidism with approximately 88% sensitivity and just under 84% specificity, and in the test set the corresponding values were around 78% and 73%. Sample size was not predetermined statistically, and investigators were not blinded to group allocation.

The rearrangement combines TRBV15 with TRBJ1-1; TRBD1 could be the D gene, as 5 bases match. The sequence came from an adult man with Graves' ophthalmopathy. The material sequenced was peripheral blood. The sequence in DNA is TGTGCCACCAGCAGATTCGGCCCAGGGTTGAACACTGAAGCTTTCTTT. It is translated as CATSRFGPGLNTEAFF.